The rows below give T cell receptor beta chains drawn from one sample of a study of T cell repertoires in ileal Crohn's disease. Data came from immunoSEQ multiplex PCR; TCRdb stores just in-frame clones and leaves some out. The sample has over 5,500 clones, roughly four fifths seen once. Sequencing was performed on ileal tissue. These receptors were taken from an adult with Crohn's disease. Both conserved end residues are part of each CDR3. The order of the fields is D gene, V gene, clone size, J gene, CDR3 protein, CDR3 DNA. A D gene is named only where the DNA matches it firmly. Clone size is shown for a subset of rows, as once, few, many or a class of expanded clone.

>.|TRBV5-4|.|TRBJ1-2
CASSLEQYGYTF
TGTGCCAGCAGCTTGGAACAGTATGGCTACACCTTC
>.|TRBV20-1|.|TRBJ2-7
CSTRTAYEQYF
TGCAGTACCCGTACCGCCTACGAGCAGTACTTC
>.|TRBV18|.|TRBJ2-2
CASSPRSGAQPGELFF
TGTGCCAGCTCACCACGGTCGGGGGCCCAACCCGGGGAGCTGTTTTTT
>.|TRBV9|.|TRBJ2-3
CASGITDTQYF
TGTGCCAGCGGGATCACAGATACGCAGTATTTT
>TRBD2|TRBV30|.|TRBJ2-1
CAWSVLAGGYNEQFF
TGTGCCTGGAGTGTACTAGCGGGAGGGTACAATGAGCAGTTCTTC
>.|TRBV2|.|TRBJ2-7
CASSEAKGTVTYEQYF
TGTGCCAGCAGTGAAGCGAAGGGCACAGTAACCTACGAGCAGTACTTC
>.|TRBV5-4|.|TRBJ2-3
CASSLDRDTQYF
TGTGCCAGCAGCTTGGATAGGGATACGCAGTATTTT
>TRBD1|TRBV5-6|few|TRBJ1-2
CASSKPGQGGHGYTF
TGTGCCAGCAGCAAACCGGGACAGGGGGGTCATGGCTACACCTTC
>.|TRBV6-5|.|TRBJ2-7
CASSARGARYEQYF
TGTGCCAGCAGTGCCCGGGGCGCTCGGTACGAGCAGTACTTC
>.|TRBV11-2|.|TRBJ2-5
CASSRLGHREETQYF
TGTGCCAGCAGCCGTTTGGGTCACAGAGAAGAGACCCAGTACTTC
>.|TRBV10-1|.|TRBJ2-7
CASSESGDSYEQYF
TGCGCCAGCAGTGAATCGGGGGATTCCTACGAGCAGTACTTC
>.|TRBV28|.|TRBJ1-2
CASSLLRKGYTF
TGTGCCAGCAGTTTGTTGAGAAAGGGCTACACCTTC
>TRBD2|TRBV9|.|TRBJ2-7
CASSAWEREGKNEQYF
TGTGCCAGCAGCGCCTGGGAGCGGGAGGGTAAGAACGAGCAGTACTTC
>TRBD1|TRBV2|.|TRBJ1-4
CASSEGRGQGGGKLFF
TGTGCCAGCAGTGAAGGCCGCGGACAGGGAGGAGGAAAACTGTTTTTT
>TRBD1|TRBV11-2|.|TRBJ1-2
CASSLPQGGGTVYGYTF
TGTGCCAGCAGCTTACCCCAAGGTGGGGGGACAGTCTATGGCTACACCTTC
>.|TRBV9|.|TRBJ2-7
CASSVGSTTSAYEQYF
TGTGCCAGCAGCGTAGGGTCAACCACATCTGCCTACGAGCAGTACTTC
>TRBD1|TRBV5-1|.|TRBJ2-7
CASSSPFLGQGAYEQYF
TGCGCCAGCAGCTCCCCCTTTCTGGGACAGGGGGCCTACGAGCAGTACTTC
>.|TRBV5-1|.|TRBJ2-3
CASSLEGRKSTDTQYF
TGCGCCAGCAGCTTGGAGGGACGTAAAAGCACAGATACGCAGTATTTT
>.|TRBV28|few|TRBJ2-5
CASSFLMETQYF
TGTGCCAGCAGTTTTTTGATGGAGACCCAGTACTTC
>.|TRBV6-1|few|TRBJ1-6
CASSEIRSYNSPLHF
TGTGCCAGCAGTGAAATTCGCTCCTATAATTCACCCCTCCACTTT
>.|TRBV5-5|.|TRBJ1-2
CASSLDRPLYGYTF
TGTGCCAGCAGCTTAGACAGACCACTCTATGGCTACACCTTC
>.|TRBV11-2|.|TRBJ1-6
CASSLDVRSNHRERNSPLHF
TGTGCCAGCAGCTTAGATGTCCGTTCAAATCACAGGGAGAGGAATTCACCCCTCCACTTT
>.|TRBV6-5|.|TRBJ2-7
CASRGLAYEQYF
TGTGCCAGCAGAGGGTTGGCATACGAGCAGTACTTC
>.|TRBV6-5|.|TRBJ1-3
CASSYSGTDGNTIYF
TGTGCCAGCAGTTACTCTGGGACGGATGGAAACACCATATATTTT
>.|TRBV18|.|TRBJ1-2
CASSPSEQGGGYTF
TGTGCCAGCTCACCGAGTGAACAGGGCGGTGGCTACACCTTC
>.|TRBV28|few|TRBJ2-3
CASSQILTGDTQYF
TGTGCCAGCAGTCAAATCCTAACGGGTGATACGCAGTATTTT
>.|TRBV6-5|once|TRBJ1-4
CASRPPGGEKLFF
TGTGCCAGCAGGCCGCCGGGGGGAGAAAAACTGTTTTTT
>.|TRBV9|.|TRBJ2-2
CASSVGARDTGELFF
TGTGCCAGCAGCGTAGGGGCTAGAGACACCGGGGAGCTGTTTTTT
>TRBD2|TRBV28|.|TRBJ2-3
CASSPLSGASYTQYF
TGTGCCAGCAGTCCCCTCAGCGGGGCCTCTTATACGCAGTATTTT
>.|TRBV4-3|.|TRBJ1-5
CASSQDRGIGNQPQHF
TGCGCCAGCAGCCAAGATCGGGGGATTGGAAATCAGCCCCAGCATTTT
>.|TRBV19|.|TRBJ1-3
CASSSPGGASGNTIYF
TGTGCCAGTAGTTCCCCTGGAGGGGCGTCTGGAAACACCATATATTTT
>.|TRBV5-1|once|TRBJ2-2
CASSLVAQANTGELFF
TGCGCCAGCAGCTTGGTCGCGCAGGCGAACACCGGGGAGCTGTTTTTT
>TRBD2|TRBV10-2|.|TRBJ2-1
CASSAGRADEQFF
TGCGCCAGCAGTGCCGGGAGGGCCGATGAGCAGTTCTTC
>TRBD1|TRBV2|.|TRBJ1-3
CASAGDSSGNTIYF
TGTGCCAGTGCTGGGGACAGCTCTGGAAACACCATATATTTT
>TRBD1|TRBV9|few|TRBJ1-2
CASSVAGTGVYGYTF
TGTGCCAGCAGCGTAGCTGGGACAGGTGTCTATGGCTACACCTTC